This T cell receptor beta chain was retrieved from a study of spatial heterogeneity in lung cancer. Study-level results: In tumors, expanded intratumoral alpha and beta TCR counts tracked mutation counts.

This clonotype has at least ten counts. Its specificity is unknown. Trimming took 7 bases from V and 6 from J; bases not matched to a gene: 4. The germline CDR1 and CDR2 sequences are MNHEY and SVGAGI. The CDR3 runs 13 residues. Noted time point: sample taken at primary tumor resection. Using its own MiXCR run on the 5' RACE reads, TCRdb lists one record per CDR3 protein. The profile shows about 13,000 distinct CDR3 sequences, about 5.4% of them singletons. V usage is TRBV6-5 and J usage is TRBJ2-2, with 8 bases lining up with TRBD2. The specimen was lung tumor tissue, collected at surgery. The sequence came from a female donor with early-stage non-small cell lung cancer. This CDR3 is CASNRGGAGELFF. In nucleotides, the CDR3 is TGTGCCAGCAACCGGGGGGGTGCCGGGGAGCTGTTTTTT.